These 27 T cell receptor beta chains came from one sample sequenced in a study of CD8 T cells in Susac syndrome. It was with random hexamers that roughly 0.45 to 1 ug RNA was reverse transcribed. MiXCR was run by TCRdb on the immunoSEQ multiplex PCR reads, yielding one entry per CDR3 protein. The repertoire has 110,000 to 150,000 distinct CDR3 sequences, 94% of them found once; the top ten carry approximately 0.3%. Sequenced sample: CD8+ T cells from PBMCs. These receptors were taken from a human donor in good health.

The genes are TRBV20-1 and TRBJ2-7; 7 bases line up with TRBD1. Germline V gene lookup returns CDR1 DFQATT and CDR2 SNEGSKA (reference sequence). The V segment lost 2 bases and the J segment 4 bases; nucleotides outside the gene matches: 11. This CDR3 comprises 15 residues. The CDR3 loop reads CSARSLVQGVYEQYF. The CDR3, as DNA: TGCAGTGCTAGATCCCTGGTTCAGGGGGTTTACGAGCAGTACTTC.

The chain is built from TRBV13 and TRBJ2-7; D is perhaps TRBD1 or TRBD2 (6 bases each). This CDR3 is 12 amino acids long. V lost 5 bases to trimming and J lost 6 bases, with 11 bases between them. Germline V gives CDR1 PRHDT, CDR2 FYEKMQ (reference sequence). This chain's CDR3 is CASSEQGLEQYF. CDR3 sequence (DNA): TGTGCCAGCAGCGAACAGGGACTCGAGCAGTACTTC.

The V call is TRBV6-5, the J call TRBJ1-5, with unresolved D. V lost 6 bases and J 9 bases, leaving 15 bases between the germline ends. CDR3 length: 13 amino acids. Germline V lookup: CDR1 MNHEY, CDR2 SVGAGI. CDR3 sequence (DNA): TGTGCCAGCAGGACCCCCGAAGAGGGGCCCCAGCATTTT. As protein: CASRTPEEGPQHF.

The rearrangement uses TRBV20-1 and TRBJ2-5; D possibly corresponds to TRBD2 (5 bases). CDR1 DFQATT and CDR2 SNEGSKA come from the germline V gene (reference sequence). The CDR3 has 13 residues. V was shortened by 6 bases and J by 0 bases, with 11 bases between the two germline ends. Written as DNA, the CDR3 is TGCAGTGCCAGCGGACCGAACCAAGAGACCCAGTACTTC. Protein sequence: CSASGPNQETQYF.

This chain connects TRBV6-5 to TRBJ2-2; the D gene is possibly TRBD2 (5 bases). Looked up from germline, CDR1 is MNHEY and CDR2 is SVGAGI. The CDR3 runs to 14 residues. The V end was cut by 4 bases, the J end by 3 bases, with 9 bases between. The CDR3 DNA reads as TGTGCCAGCAGTTCCGGGATTTACACCGGGGAGCTGTTTTTT. Residues: CASSSGIYTGELFF.

The gene calls are TRBV7-2 and TRBJ2-7; D remains unclear. Germline CDR1 is SGHTA and CDR2 is FQGNSA. V was shortened by 1 base and J by 2 bases, with 6 bases between the two germline ends. The length of the CDR3 is 13 residues. The CDR3 loop is CASSLDVTYEQYF. CDR3 in DNA: TGTGCCAGCAGCTTAGATGTGACCTACGAGCAGTACTTC.

The chain joins TRBV19 to TRBJ1-1; tentative D call: TRBD1 (5 bases). The CDR3 has 13 amino acids. The germline V gene has CDR1 LNHDA and CDR2 SQIVND (reference sequence). V was pared by 3 bases and J by 6 bases, with 11 bases between. The CDR3 DNA reads as TGTGCCAGTAGTATCCACGGGGCGGCTGAAGCTTTCTTT. It is translated as CASSIHGAAEAFF.

This clonotype was seen once. CDR3 amino acids: CASSFTASGANVLTF. CDR3 in DNA: TGTGCCAGCAGTTTTACAGCCTCTGGGGCCAACGTCCTGACTTTC. The V call is TRBV27, the J call TRBJ2-6; D not resolved. V dropped 3 bases and J dropped 0 bases, with 6 bases sitting between them. Germline V gives CDR1 MNHEY, CDR2 SMNVEV (reference sequence). This CDR3 is 15 amino acids long.

The rearrangement joins TRBV6-1 to TRBJ2-3; 8 bases align to TRBD2. V dropped 7 bases and J dropped 4; count of bases not matched to a gene: 13. The CDR3 spans 16 residues. In germline, CDR1 is MNHNS, CDR2 SASEGT. The CDR3: CASTPGRAGGADTQYF. CDR3 sequence (DNA): TGTGCCAGCACCCCCGGCCGGGCGGGAGGTGCAGATACGCAGTATTTT.

V and J are TRBV9 and TRBJ1-3; no clear D gene. CDR3 length: 14 amino acids. Deletions cut 0 bases from V and 6 bases from J, with 10 bases between. Germline V gives CDR1 SGDLS, CDR2 YYNGEE. The CDR3 here is CASSVEGPQNTIYF. CDR3 sequence (DNA): TGTGCCAGCAGCGTAGAGGGCCCACAAAACACCATATATTTT.

The V and J genes are TRBV5-6 and TRBJ2-7, with no clear D. The V gene's germline CDR1 is SGHDT and CDR2 YYEEEE. Trimming removed 0 bases from V and 2 bases from J, with 9 bases in between. The CDR3 consists of 14 residues. CDR3 loop: CASSLVIQPYEQYF. In DNA, the CDR3 is TGTGCCAGCAGCTTGGTGATACAGCCCTACGAGCAGTACTTC.

V and J are TRBV30 and TRBJ2-1; 8 positions match TRBD1. The V gene's germline CDR1 is GTSNPN and CDR2 SVGIG (reference sequence). The CDR3 spans 15 residues. The ends lost 3 bases at V and 8 bases at J; junction bases unmatched: 12. The CDR3 is CAWRYGAGGIDEQFF. Here the CDR3 DNA reads TGTGCCTGGAGGTACGGGGCAGGGGGCATCGATGAGCAGTTCTTC.

The chain carries TRBV15 and TRBJ2-2; D gene uncertain. The CDR3 is 15 amino acids. Germline lookup yields CDR1 LNHNV and CDR2 YYDKDF (reference sequence). The V end lost 0 bases, the J end lost 1 base, and 6 bases lay between the germline ends. CDR3 nucleotide sequence: TGTGCCACCAGCAGAGATCCGATGAACACCGGGGAGCTGTTTTTT. Translated, it gives CATSRDPMNTGELFF.

The V and J genes are TRBV20-1 and TRBJ2-7; D is possibly TRBD1 (6 bases). Trimming cost V 5 bases and J 2 bases, with 13 bases left between them. Looked up from germline, CDR1 is DFQATT and CDR2 is SNEGSKA (reference sequence). The CDR3 totals 13 residues. Written as DNA, the CDR3 is TGCAGTGCTTGGACAGACCAAACCTACGAGCAGTACTTC. It specifies CSAWTDQTYEQYF.

The chain couples TRBV13 to TRBJ2-7; D possibly matches TRBD1 or TRBD2 (5 bases each). CDR3 size: 13 residues. V was trimmed by 3 bases and J by 5 bases, leaving 11 bases between them. CDR1 is PRHDT, CDR2 FYEKMQ, per germline (reference sequence). The CDR3, as DNA: TGTGCCAGCAGCTTCATGGGACCCGACGAGCAGTACTTC. As protein: CASSFMGPDEQYF.

This clonotype was seen ten or more times. The chain employs TRBV27 and TRBJ2-7; TRBD1 might be the D (6 bases). The V gene's germline CDR1 is MNHEY and CDR2 SMNVEV (reference sequence). The CDR3 loop spans 13 amino acids. V shed 2 bases and J shed 1 base, with 6 bases lying between them. CDR3 residues: CASSLGQSYEQYF. Written as DNA, the CDR3 is TGTGCCAGCAGTTTAGGACAGTCCTACGAGCAGTACTTC.

The chain links TRBV28 to TRBJ2-7, with D unclear. The germline V gene has CDR1 MDHEN and CDR2 SYDVKM. The CDR3 has 14 residues. Deletions cut 2 bases from V and 2 bases from J, with 10 bases between. The chain's CDR3 is CASSLGLRAYEQYF. The CDR3 nucleotides read TGTGCCAGCAGTTTAGGGCTGAGAGCCTACGAGCAGTACTTC.

The rearrangement joins TRBV5-5 to TRBJ2-1; D is possibly TRBD2 (5 bases). Trimming took off 2 bases at V and 4 bases at J, with 16 bases between the two ends. The V gene's germline CDR1 is SGHKS and CDR2 YYEKEE (reference sequence). The CDR3 is 16 amino acids. The chain's CDR3 is CASSLRVRESYNEQFF. The CDR3 bases are TGTGCCAGCAGCTTACGTGTCCGGGAATCATACAATGAGCAGTTCTTC. The full variable domain, its missing parts supplied by reference TRBV5-5 and TRBJ2-1, is DAGVTQSPTHLIKTRGQQVTLRCSPISGHKSVSWYQQVLGQGPQFIFQYYEKEERGRGNFPDRFSARQFPNYSSELNVNALLLGDSALYLCASSLRVRESYNEQFFGPGTRLTVL.

The chain combines TRBV10-3 with TRBJ2-3; TRBD2 matches at 14 bases. Trimming cost V 10 bases and J 4 bases; bases outside gene matches: 4. The CDR3 has 14 amino acids. Germline assignment: CDR1 ENHRY and CDR2 SYGVKD. The CDR3 DNA sequence: TGTGCCACCCCGACTAGCGGGAGGGCAGATACGCAGTATTTT. It translates to CATPTSGRADTQYF.

The chain employs TRBV7-8 and TRBJ2-3, with TRBD2 identical over 8 bases. This CDR3 spans 16 amino acids. V lost 2 bases, J lost 5 bases, and 9 bases stayed unmatched. Germline loops: CDR1 SGHVS, CDR2 FQNEAQ. CDR3 DNA sequence: TGTGCCAGCAGCTTATACAGCGGGAGAGCTGGAGATACGCAGTATTTT. Its translation: CASSLYSGRAGDTQYF.

This clonotype appeared a single time. The chain is built from TRBV12-3 or TRBV12-4 and TRBJ2-1, with D uncertain. The CDR3 covers 11 residues. The V end was cut by 5 bases, the J end by 5 bases, with 4 bases between. The CDR3 DNA sequence: TGTGCCAGCAGTGATCACAATGAGCAGTTCTTC. It translates to CASSDHNEQFF.

The chain combines TRBV24-1 with TRBJ2-1, with a weak D call TRBD2 (6 bases). Looked up from germline, CDR1 is KGHDR and CDR2 is SFDVKD. V was trimmed by 4 bases and J by 3 bases, leaving 12 bases between them. The CDR3 loop spans 15 amino acids. The DNA of the CDR3 is TGTGCCACCAGTGACTCGGGACTGATCTACAATGAGCAGTTCTTC. Its protein is CATSDSGLIYNEQFF.

This chain uses TRBV20-1 with TRBJ2-1; D is perhaps TRBD2 (6 bases). The CDR3 is 13 amino acids. Germline CDR1 reads DFQATT; CDR2 reads SNEGSKA (reference sequence). The V gene lost 7 bases and the J gene lost 0 bases, with 10 bases spanning the gap. CDR3 DNA sequence: TGCAGTGGGTCCGGGAGCTCCTACAATGAGCAGTTCTTC. This encodes CSGSGSSYNEQFF.

This sequence joins TRBV27 and TRBJ1-1; D is possibly TRBD1 (5 bases). Trimming took 0 bases from V and 5 from J, leaving 13 bases between them. The CDR3 spans 15 residues. Germline V gene data show CDR1 as MNHEY and CDR2 as SMNVEV (reference sequence). The CDR3 DNA follows: TGTGCCAGCAGTTTATCCACTGAGAAGGGGACTGAAGCTTTCTTT. Translation: CASSLSTEKGTEAFF.

This rearrangement joins TRBV4-1 to TRBJ2-1; 10 positions agree with TRBD2. In germline, CDR1 is MGHRA, CDR2 YSYEKL. J lost 8 bases, V lost 7 bases, and 8 bases had no gene match. The CDR3 length is 14 residues. CDR3 region: CASKLAGNFYEQFF. CDR3 DNA: TGCGCCAGCAAACTAGCGGGAAACTTCTATGAGCAGTTCTTC.

The J gene is TRBJ1-3, the V gene TRBV29-1, with D unresolved. Germline CDR1 is SQVTM and CDR2 is ANQGSEA. The CDR3 is made up of 12 amino acids. Trimming stripped 3 bases from V and 5 bases from J, with 8 bases between. The CDR3 spells CSVEGGRNTIYF. In DNA, the CDR3 is TGCAGCGTTGAGGGAGGGCGAAACACCATATATTTT.

This chain uses TRBV7-9 with TRBJ1-2, with D hard to call. Between the trimmed V and J ends, which lost 5 bases and 8 bases, there was a span of 12 bases. There are 12 residues in the CDR3. Germline V gene data show CDR1 as SEHNR and CDR2 as FQNEAQ (reference sequence). CDR3: CASSPPSQGYTF. CDR3 bases: TGTGCCAGCAGCCCCCCGTCGCAAGGCTACACCTTC. Looking up the rest from reference TRBV7-9 and TRBJ1-2 gives the full variable domain: DTGVSQNPRHKITKRGQNVTFRCDPISEHNRLYWYRQTLGQGPEFLTYFQNEAQLEKSRLLSDRFSAERPKGSFSTLEIQRTEQGDSAMYLCASSPPSQGYTFGSGTRLTVV.